Shown below are 27 T cell receptor beta chains from a single sample sequenced in a study of T-cell reconstitution after alpha-beta-depleted transplantation in children. Unique molecular identifiers were built into the TCRbeta library. Each CDR3 protein gets one entry after TCRdb re-called the PCR reads with MiXCR. The sample holds 150,000 to 250,000 distinct CDR3 sequences, approximately 15% seen once. Sequences were derived from PBMCs from the stem cell graft donor, sampled from the stem cell graft. Receptor source: a human donor who donated a stem cell graft to a child with acute lymphoblastic leukemia.

At least ten counts were recorded for this clonotype. The chain links TRBV20-1 to TRBJ2-3; D is ambiguous. Germline CDR1 DFQATT, CDR2 SNEGSKA (reference sequence). V lost 3 bases and J 9 bases, leaving 7 bases between the germline ends. The length of the CDR3 is 10 residues. The CDR3 reads CSASPRTQYF. CDR3 nucleotides: TGCAGTGCTAGCCCTAGGACGCAGTATTTT.

In its sample, this clonotype was seen a few times. The gene calls are TRBV20-1 and TRBJ2-7, with unresolved D. V was clipped by 0 bases and J by 3 bases, with 15 bases between them. The CDR3 spans 15 residues. CDR1 DFQATT and CDR2 SNEGSKA come from the germline V gene (reference sequence). CDR3 nucleotides: TGCAGTGCTAGAGATCCCTCCGGGCAACTCTACGAGCAGTACTTC. Residues: CSARDPSGQLYEQYF.

This clonotype was detected a few times. This chain links TRBV29-1 with TRBJ1-2; perhaps TRBD1 as D (6 bases). The CDR3 covers 11 residues. V was shortened by 3 bases and J by 8 bases, with 10 bases between the two germline ends. Per the germline V gene, CDR1 is SQVTM and CDR2 is ANQGSEA. The DNA for the CDR3 is TGCAGCGTTGAGGGGGCGGGGGGCTACACCTTC. It codes for CSVEGAGGYTF.

This clonotype was detected ten times or more. The gene calls are TRBV5-5 and TRBJ2-5, with a possible D match to TRBD2 (6 bases). The V gene's germline CDR1 is SGHKS and CDR2 YYEKEE (reference sequence). Trimming left V 0 bases short and J 14 bases short, with 14 bases between. The CDR3 contains 12 residues. The CDR3 sequence: CASSLDEDYHYF. The DNA for the CDR3 is TGTGCCAGCAGCTTGGATGAGGACTATCATTACTTC.

This clonotype was seen repeatedly, ten times or more. The chain carries TRBV10-3 and TRBJ2-3; D is possibly TRBD1 or TRBD2 (5 bases each). Trimming took off 3 bases at V and 6 bases at J, with 19 bases between the two ends. Germline CDR1 and CDR2: ENHRY and SYGVKD. The CDR3 has 16 residues. CDR3 bases: TGTGCCATCAGTGAAGGAAAGGGGAGAGCACAGGATACGCAGTATTTT. Amino acid sequence: CAISEGKGRAQDTQYF.

This clonotype occurred many times. This chain connects TRBV12-3 or TRBV12-4 to TRBJ2-1, with 9 nucleotides matching TRBD2. The J segment lost 4 bases and the V segment lost 6 bases, leaving 13 bases of the junction unmatched. The CDR3 has 17 amino acids. For the CDR3, the DNA is TGTGCCAGCAGGACGCGGGGGGCTAGCGGGATGTACAATGAGCAGTTCTTC. Translated: CASRTRGASGMYNEQFF.

The sample holds many counts of this clonotype. The V and J genes are TRBV5-1 and TRBJ2-7; D is unclear. CDR1 and CDR2 from the germline V gene are SGHRS and YFSETQ. This CDR3 region has 11 residues. The ends were cut back, 2 bases at V and 5 bases at J, with 5 bases in the middle. The DNA for the CDR3 is TGCGCCAGCAGCTTTCATCACGAGCAGTACTTC. This codes for CASSFHHEQYF. The whole variable domain, filled in from reference TRBV5-1 and TRBJ2-7, reads KAGVTQTPRYLIKTRGQQVTLSCSPISGHRSVSWYQQTPGQGLQFLFEYFSETQRNKGNFPGRFSGRQFSNSRSEMNVSTLELGDSALYLCASSFHHEQYFGPGTRLTVT.

The J gene is TRBJ2-3, the V gene TRBV12-3 or TRBV12-4; possibly TRBD1 for D (5 bases). Trimming cost V 6 bases and J 4 bases, with 8 bases left between them. CDR3 length: 12 residues. The CDR3 here is CASRRQSDTQYF. The CDR3 DNA is TGTGCCAGCAGGCGACAGTCAGATACGCAGTATTTT.

This clonotype was counted between two and nine times. The chain links TRBV13 to TRBJ2-1; 12 nucleotides align to TRBD2. This CDR3 is 18 amino acids long. Germline CDR1 reads PRHDT; CDR2 reads FYEKMQ (reference sequence). Unmatched junction bases numbered 15, after V lost 3 bases and J lost 9 bases. Written as DNA, the CDR3 is TGTGCCAGCAGCTTCCTGTTTCGACTAGCGGGAGCAGGGGCTGAGCAGTTCTTC. Encoded protein: CASSFLFRLAGAGAEQFF. The whole variable domain, filled in from reference TRBV13 and TRBJ2-1, reads AAGVIQSPRHLIKEKRETATLKCYPIPRHDTVYWYQQGPGQDPQFLISFYEKMQSDKGSIPDRFSAQQFSDYHSELNMSSLELGDSALYFCASSFLFRLAGAGAEQFFGPGTRLTVL.

This clonotype has ten or more counts. The genes are TRBV29-1 and TRBJ1-2, with 7 nucleotides matching TRBD1. CDR1 and CDR2 (germline): SQVTM, ANQGSEA. The V gene end was trimmed by 7 bases and the J gene end by 8 bases; junction bases not matched to a gene: 13. This CDR3 is built from 13 residues. This CDR3 reads CSADGRGSDGYTF. CDR3 in DNA: TGCAGCGCCGACGGCAGGGGGTCTGACGGCTACACCTTC. Full variable domain (missing parts from reference TRBV29-1 and TRBJ1-2): SAVISQKPSRDICQRGTSLTIQCQVDSQVTMMFWYRQQPGQSLTLIATANQGSEATYESGFVIDKFPISRPNLTFSTLTVSNMSPEDSSIYLCSADGRGSDGYTFGSGTRLTVV.

This clonotype has ten or more counts. The V call is TRBV7-6, the J call TRBJ2-6; TRBD2 matches at 8 bases. Germline V gene sequence: CDR1 SGHVS, CDR2 FNYEAQ. The V and J ends lost 5 bases and 2 bases, in that order; junction bases with no gene match: 2. CDR3 length: 15 amino acids. In nucleotides, the CDR3 is TGTGCCAGCAGCGATAGCGGGACTGGGGCCAACGTCCTGACTTTC. Protein sequence: CASSDSGTGANVLTF.

This clonotype is labeled as medium-sized. The chain links TRBV27 to TRBJ1-1; possibly TRBD1 for D (5 bases). The CDR3 spans 14 residues. V was pared by 5 bases and J by 4 bases, with 14 bases between. Looked up from germline, CDR1 is MNHEY and CDR2 is SMNVEV (reference sequence). CDR3 protein: CASSLLGGGTEAFF. The CDR3 DNA is TGTGCCAGCAGTCTCCTGGGGGGTGGCACTGAAGCTTTCTTT.

This clonotype was counted at least ten times. The V and J genes are TRBV12-3 or TRBV12-4 and TRBJ1-3; no firm D call. V shed 0 bases and J shed 1 base, with 7 bases lying between them. This CDR3 has 15 amino acids. The DNA for the CDR3 is TGTGCCAGCAGTTTAGCTCGGGGATCTGGAAACACCATATATTTT. Amino acid sequence: CASSLARGSGNTIYF.

The chain couples TRBV7-9 to TRBJ2-7; 13 nucleotides match TRBD2. Per germline, CDR1 SEHNR and CDR2 FQNEAQ (reference sequence). This CDR3 has 17 amino acids. The V segment lost 8 bases and the J segment 4 bases; nucleotides outside the gene matches: 14. CDR3 sequence (DNA): TGTGCCAGCCGCGGACTAGCGGGAGTGAGTCGGAGGTACGAGCAGTACTTC. This sequence encodes CASRGLAGVSRRYEQYF.

The CDR3 spells CASSPGLQETQYF. In nucleotides, the CDR3 is TGTGCCAGCAGCCCCGGGCTGCAAGAGACCCAGTACTTC. The V and J genes are TRBV7-2 and TRBJ2-5, with D unresolved. The germline gives CDR1 SGHTA, CDR2 FQGNSA. V dropped 5 bases and J dropped 2 bases, with 9 bases sitting between them. The CDR3 extends over 13 amino acids.

The CDR3 sequence is CSAGRDSNQPQHF. The CDR3 DNA is TGCAGTGCTGGACGGGATTCCAATCAGCCCCAGCATTTT. The chain links TRBV20-1 to TRBJ1-5, with unresolved D. Germline V gene lookup returns CDR1 DFQATT and CDR2 SNEGSKA (reference sequence). V lost 5 bases, J lost 3 bases, and 11 bases lay in between. The CDR3 sequence is 13 residues long.

A few counts support this clonotype. A read error may explain this, as a much larger clone is one base away. The rearrangement links TRBV5-1 to TRBJ2-4; D not certain. Germline CDR1 SGHRS, CDR2 YFSETQ. The CDR3 is 14 amino acids. CDR3 sequence reads: CASSLGTNKNSQYF. The CDR3 nucleotides are TGCGCCAGCAGCTTGGGGACGAATAAAAACAGTCAGTACTTC.

The chain uses TRBV7-6 and TRBJ2-2; no definite D call. This CDR3 comprises 14 residues. Germline CDR1 reads SGHVS; CDR2 reads FNYEAQ. The ends were cut back, 2 bases at V and 1 base at J, with 5 bases in the middle. CDR3 sequence (DNA): TGTGCCAGCAGCTTATGGAGGAACACCGGGGAGCTGTTTTTT. It codes for CASSLWRNTGELFF.

This clonotype was detected ten times or more. This sequence joins TRBV5-1 and TRBJ1-2; no reliable D call. CDR1 is SGHRS and CDR2 is YFSETQ in the germline V gene. The V and J ends lost 0 bases and 1 base respectively, with 7 bases between them. CDR3 length: 14 residues. The CDR3 spells CASSLGGFNYGYTF. In DNA form, the CDR3 reads TGCGCCAGCAGCTTGGGAGGATTTAACTATGGCTACACCTTC.

The chain combines TRBV4-1 with TRBJ2-1; D possibly corresponds to TRBD1 (5 bases). CDR3 length: 15 amino acids. Per germline, CDR1 MGHRA and CDR2 YSYEKL. Trimming removed 4 bases from V and 4 bases from J, with 14 bases in between. CDR3: CASSPMGQEYNEQFF. DNA for the CDR3: TGCGCCAGCAGCCCTATGGGGCAGGAGTACAATGAGCAGTTCTTC.

In its sample, this clonotype was seen many times. The chain has TRBV24-1 and TRBJ2-1, with 10 nucleotides matching TRBD2. The V gene end was trimmed by 6 bases and the J gene end by 9 bases; junction bases not matched to a gene: 7. CDR1 is KGHDR, CDR2 SFDVKD, per germline. CDR3 length equals 14 residues. The DNA for the CDR3 is TGTGCCACCAGTCCTAGCGGGAGTTCTGGTGAGCAGTTCTTC. This codes for CATSPSGSSGEQFF.

This clonotype was observed many times. This chain links TRBV5-5 with TRBJ2-2; weak D call: TRBD2 (6 bases). The CDR3 has 16 residues. Trimming took off 3 bases at V and 5 bases at J, with 17 bases between the two ends. Germline lookup yields CDR1 SGHKS and CDR2 YYEKEE (reference sequence). This chain's CDR3 is CASSSPLEGRTGELFF. Here the CDR3 DNA reads TGTGCCAGCAGCTCCCCCTTGGAGGGTCGGACCGGGGAGCTGTTTTTT.

This clonotype was observed many times. This rearrangement joins TRBV29-1 to TRBJ2-3; unclear D gene. The CDR3 is 15 residues long. V shed 7 bases and J shed 0 bases, with 17 bases lying between them. Germline V gene data show CDR1 as SQVTM and CDR2 as ANQGSEA. The CDR3 loop reads CSGKGSSQSTDTQYF. The CDR3 coding sequence is TGCAGCGGAAAGGGAAGCTCCCAGAGCACAGATACGCAGTATTTT.

This clonotype was detected ten times or more. The chain has TRBV28 and TRBJ2-7; D gene uncertain. Germline V gene data show CDR1 as MDHEN and CDR2 as SYDVKM. V was shortened by 6 bases and J by 8 bases, with 11 bases between the two germline ends. This CDR3 contains 11 residues. CDR3 sequence: CASSKTLQQYF. The CDR3 nucleotides are TGTGCCAGCAGCAAGACACTTCAGCAGTACTTC.

This clonotype was seen a handful of times. Mismatch with germline at one junction end may stem from a read error. This chain links TRBV20-1 with TRBJ2-6; TRBD1 might be the D (5 bases). CDR3 length: 14 amino acids. Germline lookup yields CDR1 DFQATT and CDR2 SNEGSKA (reference sequence). CDR3 amino acids: CSALSISGAHVLTF. The CDR3, as DNA: TGCAGTGCTCTGAGTATATCTGGGGCCCACGTCCTGACTTTC.

With regard to this clonotype: Just one base apart from a much larger clone, this may be a read error. The conserved closing phenylalanine or tryptophan is absent in this CDR3, likely reflecting a read error. This sequence joins TRBV28 and TRBJ2-7; weak D call: TRBD1 (5 bases). Per the germline V gene, CDR1 is MDHEN and CDR2 is SYDVKM. The V gene lost 5 bases and the J gene lost 1 base, with 18 bases spanning the gap. CDR3 size: 16 residues. CDR3 loop: CASSQGLGLMSYEQYC. The CDR3 bases are TGTGCCAGCAGTCAGGGTCTTGGCCTTATGTCCTACGAGCAGTACTGC.

The chain has TRBV30 and TRBJ2-1, with 9 positions matching TRBD2. The CDR3 sequence is 14 residues long. The trim removed 7 bases at V and 8 bases at J, leaving 12 bases unmatched. Germline CDR1 is GTSNPN and CDR2 is SVGIG (reference sequence). This chain's CDR3 is CAFPAGGHPDEQFF. The CDR3 nucleotides are TGTGCCTTCCCAGCGGGAGGACACCCCGATGAGCAGTTCTTC.